This T cell receptor beta chain was observed in a study of beta chain features in type 1 diabetes. Overall study findings and caveats: Type 1 diabetes patients had VDJ junctions that carried fewer insertions and more deletions. cDNA-based reads could over-represent cells with high TCR expression. Moderate yet significant TCRB CDR3 shortening was seen in Type 1 diabetes patients in all four CD4+ subsets. Healthy donors had naive, central memory and Treg TCRB repertoires that appeared less similar than those seen among patients.

The CDR3 length is 17 residues. Per the germline V gene, CDR1 is LGHNA and CDR2 is YNFKEQ. V was pared by 1 base and J by 0 bases, with 10 bases between. Expressed TCRB transcripts were sequenced after all isolated RNA was converted to cDNA. Produced via immunoSEQ multiplex PCR; TCRdb's table is partial and in-frame only. The sample yields 200,000 to 250,000 clones, 55% to 70% seen once. Details on this clone: The antigen is not known.

This rearrangement joins TRBV4-2 to TRBJ2-6; D possibly corresponds to TRBD2 (5 bases). The sequence was collected from a man aged 25-45 years in good health. Sequencing used naive CD4+ T cells from blood. CDR3 sequence (DNA): TGTGCCAGCAGCCAAGTGCGTCGGGACTCTGGGGCCAACGTCCTGACTTTC. This translates into CASSQVRRDSGANVLTF.